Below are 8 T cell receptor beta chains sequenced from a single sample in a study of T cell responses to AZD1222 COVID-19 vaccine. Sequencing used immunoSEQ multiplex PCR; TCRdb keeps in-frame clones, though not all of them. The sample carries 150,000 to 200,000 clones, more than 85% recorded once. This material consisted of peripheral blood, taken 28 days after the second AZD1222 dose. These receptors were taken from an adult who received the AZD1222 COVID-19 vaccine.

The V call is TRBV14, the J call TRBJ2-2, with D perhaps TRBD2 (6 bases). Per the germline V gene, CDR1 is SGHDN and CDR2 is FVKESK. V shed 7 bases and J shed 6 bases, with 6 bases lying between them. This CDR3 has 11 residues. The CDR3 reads CASKRAGELFF. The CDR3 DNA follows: TGTGCCAGCAAGCGGGCCGGGGAGCTGTTTTTT.

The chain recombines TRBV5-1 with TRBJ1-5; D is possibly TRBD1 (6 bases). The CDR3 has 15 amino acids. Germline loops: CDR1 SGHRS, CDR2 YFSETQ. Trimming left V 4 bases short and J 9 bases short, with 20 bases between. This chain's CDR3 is CASSPEGGPGRPQHF. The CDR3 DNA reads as TGCGCCAGCAGCCCTGAGGGGGGTCCGGGTCGGCCCCAGCATTTT.

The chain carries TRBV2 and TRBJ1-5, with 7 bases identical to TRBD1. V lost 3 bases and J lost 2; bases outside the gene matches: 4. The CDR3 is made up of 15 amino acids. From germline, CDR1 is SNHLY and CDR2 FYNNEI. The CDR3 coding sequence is TGTGCCAGCAGTGAGGAGGGGACAGGCAATCAGCCCCAGCATTTT. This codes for CASSEEGTGNQPQHF.

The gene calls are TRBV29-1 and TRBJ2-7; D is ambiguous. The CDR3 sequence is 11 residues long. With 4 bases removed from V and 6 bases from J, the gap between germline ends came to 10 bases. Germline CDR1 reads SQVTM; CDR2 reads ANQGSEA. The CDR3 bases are TGCAGCGTTGTTAGGTACCGCGAGCAGTACTTC. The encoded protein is CSVVRYREQYF.

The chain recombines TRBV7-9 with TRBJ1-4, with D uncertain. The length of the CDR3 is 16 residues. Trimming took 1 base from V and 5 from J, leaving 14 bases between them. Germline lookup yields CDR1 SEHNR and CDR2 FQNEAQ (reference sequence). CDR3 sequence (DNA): TGTGCCAGCAGCTTAGGAGACGTCGGGTACAATGAAAAACTGTTTTTT. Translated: CASSLGDVGYNEKLFF.

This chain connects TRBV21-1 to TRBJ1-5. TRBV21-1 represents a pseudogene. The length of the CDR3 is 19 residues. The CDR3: CASSKVEWTYPDSNQPQHF. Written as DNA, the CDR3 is TGTGCCAGCAGCAAAGTGGAGTGGACTTACCCGGACAGCAATCAGCCCCAGCATTTT.

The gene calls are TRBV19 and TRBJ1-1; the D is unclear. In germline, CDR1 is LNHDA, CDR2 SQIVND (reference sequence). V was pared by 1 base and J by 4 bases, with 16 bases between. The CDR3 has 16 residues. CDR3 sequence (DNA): TGTGCCAGTAGTATAGGTGGGGTAGGGTCGATCACTGAAGCTTTCTTT. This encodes CASSIGGVGSITEAFF.

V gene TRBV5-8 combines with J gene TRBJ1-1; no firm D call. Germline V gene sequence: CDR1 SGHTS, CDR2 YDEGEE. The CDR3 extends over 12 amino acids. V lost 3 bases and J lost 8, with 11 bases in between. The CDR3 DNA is TGTGCCAGCAGCTATTCGAGGCAAGAAGCTTTCTTT. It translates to CASSYSRQEAFF.